The 23 T cell receptor beta chains listed next were all sequenced from one sample in a study of blood T cells in healthy people across ages (dated by TCRdb to between 2014 and 2017). Library generation was performed with 5' RACE. The instrument given in TCRdb is Illumina HiSeq 2500. A second PCR of roughly 6 to 11 cycles was run with a J-beta primer mix and a sample-barcoded 5' primer. TCRdb handled the public reads itself, with Q25 trimming in fastp and clone calling in MiXCR, and kept productive beta chains. Rows matching on CDR3 protein sequence are summarized as one entry with the most common DNA and genes. Within this sample are roughly 800,000 distinct CDR3 sequences, with 58% of them counted one time only. Of the sample, over 20% is held by the ten largest clones. The sample taken for sequencing was blood. These receptors were taken from a man under 40 in good health.

On this clonotype itself: At one boundary the junction diverges from the germline segment, which might be a read error. V and J are TRBV5-1 and TRBJ2-5; 11 nucleotides match TRBD2. Germline V gene data show CDR1 as SGHRS and CDR2 as YFSETQ. The CDR3 consists of 15 residues. The CDR3 DNA reads as TGCGCCAGAAGCTTGGGACTAGCGGCACAAGAGACCCAGTACTTC. Translating gives CARSLGLAAQETQYF.

In its sample, this clonotype was seen a few times. The chain recombines TRBV4-2 with TRBJ1-5, with D perhaps matching TRBD1 (6 bases). The germline V gene encodes CDR1 LGHNA and CDR2 YNFKEQ. The length of the CDR3 is 15 residues. Trimming removed 0 bases at V and 5 bases at J, with 11 bases between. This CDR3 reads CASSQDTGPHQPQHF. For the CDR3, the DNA is TGTGCCAGCAGCCAAGATACAGGGCCACATCAGCCCCAGCATTTT.

This clonotype was seen a single time. The chain joins TRBV7-9 to TRBJ2-3; no firm D call. The CDR3 has 12 amino acids. Trimming cost V 4 bases and J 5 bases, with 7 bases left between them. The V gene's germline CDR1 is SEHNR and CDR2 FQNEAQ (reference sequence). The CDR3 DNA reads TGTGCCAGCAGCTCCCACCGAGATACGCAGTATTTT. This sequence encodes CASSSHRDTQYF. Combining the CDR3 with reference TRBV7-9 and TRBJ2-3 gives the whole variable domain DTGVSQNPRHKITKRGQNVTFRCDPISEHNRLYWYRQTLGQGPEFLTYFQNEAQLEKSRLLSDRFSAERPKGSFSTLEIQRTEQGDSAMYLCASSSHRDTQYFGPGTRLTVL.

The chain links TRBV3-1 to TRBJ1-1; 8 bases fit TRBD1. The CDR3 totals 14 residues. Germline V gene sequence: CDR1 LGHDT, CDR2 YNNKEL (reference sequence). V lost 5 bases and J lost 7; bases outside the gene matches: 9. The CDR3 DNA sequence: TGTGCCAGCAGCGGCAACCCCGGGACAGGTGAAGCTTTCTTT. Its translation is CASSGNPGTGEAFF.

The V and J genes are TRBV29-1 and TRBJ1-4; a possible D gene is TRBD1 (5 bases). The CDR3 consists of 15 residues. Germline-derived CDR1 and CDR2 are SQVTM and ANQGSEA. V lost 7 bases, J lost 0 bases, and 15 bases lay in between. The CDR3 region is CSAYRDAATNEKLFF. In DNA, the CDR3 is TGCAGCGCGTACCGGGACGCAGCAACTAATGAAAAACTGTTTTTT.

The chain combines TRBV20-1 with TRBJ2-5; D may be TRBD1 (5 bases). This CDR3 region has 16 residues. Trimming pared 0 bases from V and 2 bases from J, leaving 16 bases between. CDR1 DFQATT and CDR2 SNEGSKA come from the germline V gene (reference sequence). CDR3 bases: TGCAGTGCTAGAGATTACCAGGGTAACGTACAAGAGACCCAGTACTTC. It is translated as CSARDYQGNVQETQYF.

DNA of the CDR3: TGTGCCAGCAGCTTGGCCACCGACAGGGACGCTCAGTACTTC. Translating gives CASSLATDRDAQYF. The gene calls are TRBV5-6 and TRBJ2-4; 7 positions agree with TRBD1. The V gene's germline CDR1 is SGHDT and CDR2 YYEEEE. V was pared by 0 bases and J by 12 bases, with 9 bases of the junction left unmatched. The CDR3 has 14 amino acids.

This chain uses TRBV14 with TRBJ2-7; the match to TRBD1 covers 9 bases. Germline CDR1 is SGHDN and CDR2 is FVKESK. This CDR3 is built from 13 residues. Germline trimming cut 8 bases from V and 7 bases from J; bases unmatched to any gene: 9. In DNA form, the CDR3 reads TGTGCCAGCCGGTTAACAGGGGGCTGGGAGCAGTACTTC. Amino acids: CASRLTGGWEQYF.

The sample holds a few counts of this clonotype. This chain connects TRBV6-6 to TRBJ2-3, with 9 nucleotides matching TRBD1. CDR3 size: 15 residues. Germline CDR1 is MNHNY and CDR2 is SVGAGI (reference sequence). J gave up 5 bases and V 5 bases, and 8 bases lay outside the gene matches. The CDR3 spells CASSPPGQGQDTQYF. The CDR3 coding sequence is TGTGCCAGCAGTCCTCCGGGACAGGGACAAGATACGCAGTATTTT.

This chain uses TRBV7-9 with TRBJ2-7; D unresolved. Germline V gene data show CDR1 as SEHNR and CDR2 as FQNEAQ (reference sequence). This CDR3 has 12 residues. V was clipped by 1 base and J by 7 bases, with 8 bases between them. The CDR3 spells CASSLGPLEQYF. The DNA of the CDR3 is TGTGCCAGCAGCTTAGGACCCTTGGAGCAGTACTTC.

This clonotype was picked up a small number of times. The CDR3 sequence: CASSRLAGVGNEQFF. The CDR3 region has the DNA TGTGCCAGCAGTCGACTAGCGGGAGTTGGCAATGAGCAGTTCTTC. The chain links TRBV12-3 or TRBV12-4 to TRBJ2-1; 12 bases agree with TRBD2. Germline trimming cut 5 bases from V and 6 bases from J; bases unmatched to any gene: 5. The CDR3 runs 15 residues.

V is TRBV9 and J is TRBJ2-6; 8 positions agree with TRBD1. CDR1 is SGDLS and CDR2 is YYNGEE in the germline V gene. CDR3 length: 15 residues. V lost 3 bases, J lost 2 bases, and 1 base stayed unmatched. CDR3 sequence: CASSGQGPGANVLTF. The CDR3 bases are TGTGCCAGCAGCGGACAGGGGCCTGGGGCCAACGTCCTGACTTTC. The full variable domain, its missing parts supplied by reference TRBV9 and TRBJ2-6, is DSGVTQTPKHLITATGQRVTLRCSPRSGDLSVYWYQQSLDQGLQFLIQYYNGEERAKGNILERFSAQQFPDLHSELNLSSLELGDSALYFCASSGQGPGANVLTFGAGSRLTVL.

Details on this clonotype: A read error may produce the germline difference seen at one junction end. The rearrangement uses TRBV18 and TRBJ2-6; no reliable D call. CDR1 is KGHSH, CDR2 LQKENI, per germline. The CDR3 runs to 15 residues. For the CDR3, the DNA is TGTGCCAGCTCTCCACCGATCTCTGGGGCCAACGTCCTGACTTTC. Its protein is CASSPPISGANVLTF.

This rearrangement joins TRBV29-1 to TRBJ2-1, with 9 nucleotides matching TRBD1. The CDR3 is 12 residues long. Germline CDR1 is SQVTM and CDR2 is ANQGSEA. The junction had 2 bases not matched to a gene; V was cut back by 4 bases and J by 7 bases. As DNA, the CDR3 is TGCAGCGTTGCGGGACAGGGAAATGAGCAGTTCTTC. This translates into CSVAGQGNEQFF.

This clonotype was seen more than once but under ten times. The chain employs TRBV5-1 and TRBJ2-3; 10 nucleotides line up with TRBD2. CDR3 size: 18 residues. Germline loops: CDR1 SGHRS, CDR2 YFSETQ. Trimming at V came to 4 bases and at J to 0 bases, leaving 11 bases not matched to a gene. In DNA, the CDR3 is TGCGCCAGCAGCCGCCGGCTAGCGGGGGACCTTAGCACAGATACGCAGTATTTT. Translation gives CASSRRLAGDLSTDTQYF.

V and J are TRBV9 and TRBJ1-2; 8 bases match TRBD1. The CDR3 is made up of 14 amino acids. Germline values: CDR1 SGDLS, CDR2 YYNGEE. Losses at the gene ends were 5 bases for V and 6 bases for J; bases not matched to a gene: 9. The CDR3 is CASRDGQGRDGYTF. The CDR3 DNA follows: TGTGCCAGCAGAGACGGACAGGGAAGGGATGGCTACACCTTC.

This chain links TRBV29-1 with TRBJ2-4, with D possibly TRBD2 on 5 matching bases. From germline, CDR1 is SQVTM and CDR2 ANQGSEA. V lost 4 bases and J 0 bases, leaving 7 bases between the germline ends. The length of the CDR3 is 13 residues. In DNA form, the CDR3 reads TGCAGCGTTGTTGCGGGAGCCAAAAACATTCAGTACTTC. Its translation is CSVVAGAKNIQYF.

This clonotype was picked up a small number of times. V and J are TRBV7-2 and TRBJ2-3, with TRBD2 identical over 9 bases. The CDR3 consists of 16 residues. V was pared by 3 bases and J by 4 bases, with 8 bases of the junction left unmatched. The germline V gene encodes CDR1 SGHTA and CDR2 FQGNSA. CDR3 nucleotides: TGTGCCAGCAGCTTGGGGACTAGCCCCTTGTCAGATACGCAGTATTTT. Its protein is CASSLGTSPLSDTQYF.

The rearrangement joins TRBV11-2 to TRBJ2-7, with 7 bases that match TRBD2. This CDR3 has 15 amino acids. V lost 5 bases and J lost 1; bases outside the gene matches: 8. Germline V gene data show CDR1 as SGHAT and CDR2 as FQNNGV. The CDR3 DNA sequence: TGTGCCAGCAGCGATCGGTTTAGCGGGTCCTACGAGCAGTACTTC. Translated: CASSDRFSGSYEQYF.

CDR3 nucleotide sequence: TGTGCCAGCAGCACCGGAGGTAGCGAGAGACGTGATACGCAGTATTTT. Translation gives CASSTGGSERRDTQYF. The rearrangement joins TRBV7-6 to TRBJ2-3, with D perhaps TRBD2 (5 bases). The CDR3 is 16 residues long. Deletions cut 5 bases from V and 6 bases from J, with 21 bases between. In germline, CDR1 is SGHVS, CDR2 FNYEAQ.

Regarding this clonotype: The junction differs from germline at one of its ends, possibly a read error. V gene TRBV28 combines with J gene TRBJ2-1; 10 nucleotides agree with TRBD2. Germline values: CDR1 MDHEN, CDR2 SYDVKM. The CDR3 runs to 15 residues. The CDR3 sequence: CACSSASGGVDEQFF. The CDR3 DNA reads as TGTGCCTGCAGTTCTGCTAGCGGGGGAGTGGATGAGCAGTTCTTC.

The chain uses TRBV7-2 and TRBJ1-2; 12 bases are shared with TRBD1. V gave up 2 bases and J gave up 5 bases; unmatched junction bases: 3. In germline, CDR1 is SGHTA, CDR2 FQGNSA. This CDR3 is built from 15 residues. The CDR3 is CASSLQGQGAYGYTF. CDR3 DNA: TGTGCCAGCAGCTTACAGGGACAGGGGGCGTATGGCTACACCTTC.

The V gene is TRBV25-1, the J gene TRBJ1-4; D might be TRBD1 (5 bases). Per the germline V gene, CDR1 is MGHDK and CDR2 is SYGVNS. Trimming shortened V by 3 bases and J by 8 bases, and 28 bases separated the two germline ends. The CDR3 runs 19 residues. The DNA for the CDR3 is TGTGCCAGCAGTGATCTTAGGTCGAGGGGACCGCCAATGATGGAAAAACTGTTTTTT. Its protein product is CASSDLRSRGPPMMEKLFF.